These 11 T cell receptor beta chains share one sample of origin, sequenced in a study of regulatory T cells in long-lasting Graves disease. Arm-PCR with iRepertoire HTBI primers amplified the CDR3 regions for these TCR beta libraries. TCRdb reanalysed the multiplex PCR reads using MiXCR and keeps one entry per CDR3 protein. This sample has about 470,000 distinct CDR3 sequences, with around 20% found just once. This sample's time point: persistent/refractory GD, antithyroid drugs over 5 years with positive TRAb. RNA isolated from PBMCs was used to make the TCR library. The source material was peripheral blood mononuclear cells (PBMCs), sampled when the disease was refractory, from a patient treated with antithyroid drugs. These receptor sequences come from a female donor with Graves disease.

A few counts support this clonotype. V gene TRBV11-2 combines with J gene TRBJ2-5; tentative D call: TRBD2 (8 bases). V lost 5 bases to trimming and J lost 8 bases, with 21 bases between them. The CDR3 is made up of 15 amino acids. Germline-derived CDR1 and CDR2 are SGHAT and FQNNGV. CDR3 bases: TGTGCCAGCAGCCGCGCGCCGGGAGGGGGCGGAACCCAGTACTTC. Translated: CASSRAPGGGGTQYF.

V gene TRBV6-1 combines with J gene TRBJ2-2; 12 positions match TRBD2. The germline CDR1 and CDR2 sequences are MNHNS and SASEGT. The CDR3 contains 15 residues. After removal of 8 bases from V and 7 bases from J, the junction contained 8 bases not matched to a gene. This CDR3 reads CASSRLAGDHGELFF. Written as DNA, the CDR3 is TGTGCCAGCTCCCGACTAGCGGGAGACCACGGGGAGCTGTTTTTT.

This clonotype was found a few times. This chain joins TRBV12-3 or TRBV12-4 and TRBJ2-7; possible D gene TRBD2, 5 bases. V lost 5 bases, J lost 7 bases, and 12 bases lay in between. CDR3 length equals 12 residues. The CDR3 DNA reads TGTGCCAGCAGTCTATTTTCGGGGGAGCAGTACTTC. This encodes CASSLFSGEQYF.

This clonotype came up a few times. The chain combines TRBV27 with TRBJ2-2; 14 nucleotides line up with TRBD2. Looked up from germline, CDR1 is MNHEY and CDR2 is SMNVEV (reference sequence). The CDR3 extends over 22 amino acids. J lost 4 bases, V lost 2 bases, and 18 bases had no gene match. CDR3: CASSLALGPGTSGRKTTGELFF. The CDR3 nucleotides read TGTGCCAGCAGTTTAGCCCTAGGACCTGGGACTAGCGGGAGAAAGACCACCGGGGAGCTGTTTTTT.

This clonotype was observed a handful of times. The rearrangement uses TRBV7-9 and TRBJ1-4, with 7 nucleotides matching TRBD1. In germline, CDR1 is SEHNR, CDR2 FQNEAQ (reference sequence). V was clipped by 4 bases and J by 6 bases; unmatched bases: 5. The CDR3 extends over 14 amino acids. The CDR3 coding sequence is TGTGCCAGCAGCTCGACAGGGCGGGATGAAAAACTGTTTTTT. As protein: CASSSTGRDEKLFF.

This clonotype occurred many times. The chain recombines TRBV28 with TRBJ1-2; D gene ambiguous. There are 12 residues in the CDR3. Per the germline V gene, CDR1 is MDHEN and CDR2 is SYDVKM. The V and J ends lost 0 bases and 8 bases respectively, with 7 bases between them. CDR3 nucleotide sequence: TGTGCCAGCAGTTTATGGGGTAGGGGCTACACCTTC. This translates into CASSLWGRGYTF.

At least ten counts were recorded for this clonotype. The V gene is TRBV12-3 or TRBV12-4, the J gene TRBJ2-5, with D possibly TRBD2 on 6 matching bases. CDR3 length: 17 amino acids. With 3 bases removed from V and 6 bases from J, the gap between germline ends came to 23 bases. Here the CDR3 reads CASSFVVGRHMVKTQYF. As DNA, the CDR3 is TGTGCCAGCAGTTTTGTAGTCGGGAGACACATGGTAAAGACCCAGTACTTC.

This clonotype was seen ten or more times. The chain links TRBV20-1 to TRBJ1-1; the D is unclear. This CDR3 has 12 residues. Germline V lookup: CDR1 DFQATT, CDR2 SNEGSKA (reference sequence). With 2 bases removed from V and 4 bases from J, the gap between germline ends came to 8 bases. The CDR3 DNA reads as TGCAGTGCTAGAAGACCGGGCACTGAAGCTTTCTTT. It yields the protein CSARRPGTEAFF.

The chain links TRBV19 to TRBJ2-5, with 7 nucleotides matching TRBD2. This CDR3 region has 15 residues. In germline, CDR1 is LNHDA, CDR2 SQIVND (reference sequence). The V gene end was trimmed by 1 base and the J gene end by 5 bases; junction bases not matched to a gene: 7. The CDR3 region is CASSIGGLVGETQYF. CDR3 DNA sequence: TGTGCCAGTAGTATAGGAGGACTAGTCGGGGAGACCCAGTACTTC. The entire variable domain, with the rest obtained from reference TRBV19 and TRBJ2-5, is as follows: DGGITQSPKYLFRKEGQNVTLSCEQNLNHDAMYWYRQDPGQGLRLIYYSQIVNDFQKGDIAEGYSVSREKKESFPLTVTSAQKNPTAFYLCASSIGGLVGETQYFGPGTRLLVL.

In this sample, this clonotype turned up many times. The chain joins TRBV15 to TRBJ2-7; 12 bases match TRBD2. The germline gives CDR1 LNHNV, CDR2 YYDKDF (reference sequence). The CDR3 is 16 residues long. J gave up 3 bases and V 0 bases, and 3 bases lay outside the gene matches. The CDR3 bases are TGTGCCACCAGCAGAGATTCGACTAGCGGGAGCTACGAGCAGTACTTC. This translates into CATSRDSTSGSYEQYF. The full variable domain, rest sourced from reference TRBV15 and TRBJ2-7, is DAMVIQNPRYQVTQFGKPVTLSCSQTLNHNVMYWYQQKSSQAPKLLFHYYDKDFNNEADTPDNFQSRRPNTSFCFLDIRSPGLGDTAMYLCATSRDSTSGSYEQYFGPGTRLTVT.

This clonotype came up a few times. The chain recombines TRBV6-5 with TRBJ2-7; D gene uncertain. Trimming left V 1 base short and J 1 base short, with 5 bases between. The CDR3 contains 13 residues. CDR1 MNHEY and CDR2 SVGAGI come from the germline V gene. The CDR3 DNA reads as TGTGCCAGCAGTTACTTTGCGTCCTACGAGCAGTACTTC. Amino acids: CASSYFASYEQYF.